The 21 T cell receptor beta chains given below trace back to one sample, sequenced in a study of T cells of healthy individuals. TCRdb recomputed calls from the 5' RACE reads with MiXCR, one row per CDR3 protein. Here the sample spans 63,000 or so distinct CDR3 sequences, roughly 16% being singletons. The receptor set was obtained from a human donor in good health.

The CDR3 sequence: CASSFLGAPDEQFF. As DNA, the CDR3 is TGTGCCAGCAGCTTCCTGGGGGCGCCCGATGAGCAGTTCTTC. This chain joins TRBV7-6 and TRBJ2-1, with D possibly TRBD1 on 6 matching bases. The CDR3 sequence is 14 residues long. With 3 bases removed from V and 8 bases from J, the gap between germline ends came to 14 bases. From germline, CDR1 is SGHVS and CDR2 FNYEAQ.

This clonotype was seen at least ten times. The rearrangement links TRBV6-6 to TRBJ1-3, with a tentative D call TRBD1 (5 bases). The V and J ends lost 0 bases and 1 base respectively, with 7 bases between them. Germline V lookup: CDR1 MNHNY, CDR2 SVGAGI (reference sequence). This CDR3 region has 15 residues. DNA of the CDR3: TGTGCCAGCAGTTACTCGGCAGGGTCTGGAAACACCATATATTTT. Protein: CASSYSAGSGNTIYF.

This clonotype was seen ten or more times. The chain is built from TRBV6-4 and TRBJ2-1; TRBD2 matches 7 bases. From germline, CDR1 is MRHNA and CDR2 SNTAGT. V was clipped by 3 bases and J by 5 bases; unmatched bases: 1. There are 13 residues in the CDR3. This CDR3 is CASSESGNNEQFF. The CDR3 nucleotides read TGTGCCAGCAGTGAAAGCGGGAACAATGAGCAGTTCTTC.

This sequence joins TRBV5-6 and TRBJ1-5; TRBD1 might be the D (5 bases). Germline V gene lookup returns CDR1 SGHDT and CDR2 YYEEEE. The CDR3 extends over 14 amino acids. Trimming removed 2 bases at V and 1 base at J, with 7 bases between. CDR3 sequence: CASSFRQSNQPQHF. The CDR3, as DNA: TGTGCCAGCAGCTTTAGACAGAGCAATCAGCCCCAGCATTTT.

At least ten counts were recorded for this clonotype. This chain joins TRBV28 and TRBJ1-2; D unclear. V was pared by 8 bases and J by 0 bases, with 22 bases between. This CDR3 is built from 17 residues. Germline V gene lookup returns CDR1 MDHEN and CDR2 SYDVKM. The CDR3 bases are TGTGCCAGCCTATCCCCCGGTTTGTCCTCAGCTAACTATGGCTACACCTTC. It translates to CASLSPGLSSANYGYTF.

This clonotype was detected ten times or more. The rearrangement links TRBV20-1 to TRBJ1-5; the D gene is possibly TRBD1 (5 bases). Trimming left V 6 bases short and J 2 bases short, with 20 bases between. Germline V gene data show CDR1 as DFQATT and CDR2 as SNEGSKA (reference sequence). This CDR3 region has 16 residues. The CDR3 coding sequence is TGCAGTGCCCTCCACCTCGGGAGGGGTGGCAATCAGCCCCAGCATTTT. Its translation is CSALHLGRGGNQPQHF.

This clonotype was observed at least ten times. V usage is TRBV7-8 and J usage is TRBJ2-7; TRBD1 agrees at 7 bases. V was pared by 2 bases and J by 1 base, with 2 bases of the junction left unmatched. The CDR3 spans 14 residues. Germline CDR1 is SGHVS and CDR2 is FQNEAQ. CDR3 bases: TGTGCCAGCAGCTTACAGACAGGGTCCTACGAGCAGTACTTC. It yields the protein CASSLQTGSYEQYF.

The chain couples TRBV3-1 to TRBJ2-5; 12 positions agree with TRBD2. V was clipped by 7 bases and J by 2 bases; unmatched bases: 5. The germline CDR1 and CDR2 sequences are LGHDT and YNNKEL (reference sequence). The CDR3 sequence is 15 residues long. CDR3 region: CASTKTSGSQETQYF. CDR3 nucleotide sequence: TGTGCCAGCACCAAGACTAGCGGGAGTCAAGAGACCCAGTACTTC.

The rearrangement links TRBV5-1 to TRBJ1-1, with 10 bases aligning to TRBD1. Trimming took 5 bases from V and 5 from J; bases not matched to a gene: 3. CDR3 length: 13 residues. Germline CDR1 SGHRS, CDR2 YFSETQ. The DNA for the CDR3 is TGCGCCAGCAGTTCGGGACAGGGGACTGAAGCTTTCTTT. The encoded protein is CASSSGQGTEAFF.

Many counts were recorded for this clonotype. The rearrangement links TRBV7-2 to TRBJ1-6; possible D gene TRBD1, 5 bases. CDR1 and CDR2 from the germline V gene are SGHTA and FQGNSA. V was shortened by 2 bases and J by 10 bases, with 18 bases between the two germline ends. The CDR3 loop spans 16 amino acids. The CDR3 loop is CASSLWSRGSVSPLHF. CDR3 DNA: TGTGCCAGCAGCTTATGGTCACGGGGCTCGGTCTCACCCCTCCACTTT.

This clonotype occurred many times. The genes are TRBV12-5 and TRBJ2-7; possible D gene TRBD1, 5 bases. CDR1 is LGHNT and CDR2 is FRNRAP in the germline V gene. The CDR3 runs to 16 residues. The V gene lost 3 bases and the J gene lost 3 bases, with 18 bases spanning the gap. Here the CDR3 reads CASGFVPQGRVYEQYF. DNA of the CDR3: TGTGCTAGTGGTTTCGTGCCCCAGGGAAGGGTCTACGAGCAGTACTTC.

This clonotype was found a few times. V gene TRBV12-3 or TRBV12-4 combines with J gene TRBJ1-3, with TRBD1 matching 9 bases. With 6 bases clipped from V and 0 bases from J, the junction kept 6 bases outside the gene matches. The CDR3 loop spans 16 amino acids. The DNA of the CDR3 is TGTGCCAGCAGGGGGACAGGGACCAACTCTGGAAACACCATATATTTT. It specifies CASRGTGTNSGNTIYF.

This clonotype was seen ten or more times. This chain links TRBV28 with TRBJ2-7, with a tentative D call TRBD2 (5 bases). CDR3 size: 13 residues. Germline V lookup: CDR1 MDHEN, CDR2 SYDVKM. Trimming pared 5 bases from V and 3 bases from J, leaving 11 bases between. For the CDR3, the DNA is TGTGCCAGCAGTCTAAAGGGAGTCTACGAGCAGTACTTC. It specifies CASSLKGVYEQYF. The full variable domain, in which reference TRBV28 and TRBJ2-7 provide the parts outside the CDR3, is DVKVTQSSRYLVKRTGEKVFLECVQDMDHENMFWYRQDPGLGLRLIYFSYDVKMKEKGDIPEGYSVSREKKERFSLILESASTNQTSMYLCASSLKGVYEQYFGPGTRLTVT.

This clonotype was detected many times. This chain uses TRBV29-1 with TRBJ2-5, with TRBD1 matching 9 bases. This CDR3 contains 14 residues. Germline V CDR1 and CDR2: SQVTM, ANQGSEA. Losses at the gene ends were 6 bases for V and 3 bases for J; bases not matched to a gene: 8. CDR3 in DNA: TGCAGCGTAGAGGACAGGGGTTTGGAAGAGACCCAGTACTTC. Translation: CSVEDRGLEETQYF.

The sample holds many counts of this clonotype. The chain employs TRBV15 and TRBJ2-3, with TRBD2 matching 8 bases. The V gene end was trimmed by 4 bases and the J gene end by 5 bases; junction bases not matched to a gene: 8. The CDR3 runs 15 residues. CDR1 LNHNV and CDR2 YYDKDF come from the germline V gene (reference sequence). CDR3 residues: CATSIISGVEDTQYF. The CDR3, as DNA: TGTGCCACCAGCATCATTAGCGGGGTGGAAGATACGCAGTATTTT. Using reference TRBV15 and TRBJ2-3 for the parts outside the CDR3, the full variable domain is DAMVIQNPRYQVTQFGKPVTLSCSQTLNHNVMYWYQQKSSQAPKLLFHYYDKDFNNEADTPDNFQSRRPNTSFCFLDIRSPGLGDTAMYLCATSIISGVEDTQYFGPGTRLTVL.

This clonotype showed up many times. The V and J genes are TRBV4-1 and TRBJ2-3; TRBD1 or TRBD2 may be the D gene (7 bases each). Trimming took off 3 bases at V and 11 bases at J, with 21 bases between the two ends. The CDR3 consists of 15 residues. The germline V gene encodes CDR1 MGHRA and CDR2 YSYEKL. For the CDR3, the DNA is TGCGCCAGCAGCCACCCTCTCCAGGGGGAGGGCCAGCAGTATTTT. It is translated as CASSHPLQGEGQQYF.

The sample holds many counts of this clonotype. This sequence joins TRBV6-1 and TRBJ2-7; D possibly corresponds to TRBD1 (7 bases). Trimming shortened V by 11 bases and J by 3 bases, and 17 bases separated the two germline ends. This CDR3 has 13 residues. Germline V CDR1 and CDR2: MNHNS, SASEGT. This chain's CDR3 is CAGTAGQNYEQYF. In DNA, the CDR3 is TGTGCCGGTACGGCGGGACAGAACTACGAGCAGTACTTC.

V gene TRBV6-2 or TRBV6-3 combines with J gene TRBJ1-1, with unresolved D. CDR1 MNHEY and CDR2 SVGEGT come from the germline V gene. This CDR3 has 13 amino acids. Between the trimmed V and J ends, which lost 2 bases and 1 base, there was a span of 5 bases. The CDR3 sequence: CASSYGRNTEAFF. The CDR3 DNA sequence: TGTGCCAGCAGTTACGGGAGGAACACTGAAGCTTTCTTT.

This clonotype has just a few counts. The chain uses TRBV6-6 and TRBJ1-5; tentatively, D is TRBD1 (6 bases). Per germline, CDR1 MNHNY and CDR2 SVGAGI (reference sequence). The CDR3 is 15 amino acids. The V end was cut by 10 bases, the J end by 0 bases, with 16 bases between. The CDR3 DNA follows: TGTGCCACTTCGAGGGACACTTTTAGCAATCAGCCCCAGCATTTT. Translating gives CATSRDTFSNQPQHF.

The chain links TRBV5-1 to TRBJ2-3; 10 bases map to TRBD2. This CDR3 region has 16 residues. V gave up 0 bases and J gave up 5 bases; unmatched junction bases: 6. Germline V CDR1 and CDR2: SGHRS, YFSETQ. Here the CDR3 DNA reads TGCGCCAGCAGCTTGGAAGCGGGGGGGACGCTAGATACGCAGTATTTT. It yields the protein CASSLEAGGTLDTQYF.

This clonotype has only a few counts. The V and J genes are TRBV7-2 and TRBJ2-4; 9 bases agree with TRBD2. CDR3 length: 18 residues. From germline, CDR1 is SGHTA and CDR2 FQGNSA. V was pared by 0 bases and J by 0 bases, with 6 bases of the junction left unmatched. This chain's CDR3 is CASSLASGRPLAKNIQYF. As DNA, the CDR3 is TGTGCCAGCAGCTTAGCTAGCGGGAGACCCCTAGCCAAAAACATTCAGTACTTC. The whole variable domain, filled in from reference TRBV7-2 and TRBJ2-4, reads GAGVSQSPSNKVTEKGKDVELRCDPISGHTALYWYRQSLGQGLEFLIYFQGNSAPDKSGLPSDRFSAERTGGSVSTLTIQRTQQEDSAVYLCASSLASGRPLAKNIQYFGAGTRLSVL.